The 29 T cell receptor beta chains reported below all come from one sample, sequenced in a study of cytomegalovirus exposure and HLA in healthy donors. A multiplex PCR was run with 60 Vbeta primers and 13 Jbeta primers. Data came from immunoSEQ multiplex PCR; TCRdb stores just in-frame clones and leaves some out. This sample carries tens of thousands of clones, nearly 80% of them seen once, and the ten largest clones take about 9.5%. The specimen was PBMCs. These receptors were obtained from a middle-aged woman in good health and CMV-seropositive.

The chain combines TRBV11-3 with TRBJ1-1, with D perhaps TRBD1 (5 bases). The CDR3 is made up of 15 amino acids. Looked up from germline, CDR1 is SGHNT and CDR2 is YENEEA. V dropped 3 bases and J dropped 4 bases, with 15 bases sitting between them. In DNA, the CDR3 is TGTGCCAGCAGCTTCCTCAGGGCCGCGTTCACTGAAGCTTTCTTT. Its protein is CASSFLRAAFTEAFF.

This chain connects TRBV10-3 to TRBJ1-6; 7 positions agree with TRBD1. After removal of 5 bases from V and 6 bases from J, the junction contained 4 bases not matched to a gene. Germline V lookup: CDR1 ENHRY, CDR2 SYGVKD. This CDR3 spans 14 amino acids. The DNA for the CDR3 is TGTGCCATCAGTCTACAGGGGTCTAATTCACCCCTCCACTTT. It is translated as CAISLQGSNSPLHF.

The chain links TRBV4-3 to TRBJ2-7; D unresolved. Looked up from germline, CDR1 is LGHNA and CDR2 is YSLEER. The CDR3 loop spans 15 amino acids. The ends were cut back, 0 bases at V and 2 bases at J, with 11 bases in the middle. The CDR3 sequence is CASSQESGPPYEQYF. The CDR3 DNA reads as TGCGCCAGCAGCCAAGAGTCAGGTCCCCCCTACGAGCAGTACTTC.

This clone occurred a few times. J is TRBJ1-2 and V is TRBV5-6, with D unclear. The CDR3 runs to 14 residues. V lost 0 bases to trimming and J lost 4 bases, with 10 bases between them. CDR1 and CDR2 (germline): SGHDT, YYEEEE. DNA of the CDR3: TGTGCCAGCAGCTTGGGCGAAAACTTCTATGGCTACACCTTC. Translation: CASSLGENFYGYTF.

This chain links TRBV7-8 with TRBJ2-7, with D possibly being TRBD1 (6 bases). Trimming removed 3 bases from V and 7 bases from J, with 16 bases in between. CDR1 SGHVS and CDR2 FQNEAQ come from the germline V gene. There are 14 residues in the CDR3. CDR3 sequence: CASSLNQGIGEQYF. In DNA form, the CDR3 reads TGTGCCAGCAGCTTGAACCAGGGGATAGGTGAGCAGTACTTC.

The chain recombines TRBV7-2 with TRBJ1-1; the D gene is possibly TRBD1 (5 bases). CDR3 length: 14 amino acids. CDR1 is SGHTA, CDR2 FQGNSA, per germline. V shed 4 bases and J shed 5 bases, with 14 bases lying between them. CDR3 in amino acids: CASSSTAGRTEAFF. CDR3 coding DNA: TGTGCCAGCAGCTCGACAGCGGGCAGAACTGAAGCTTTCTTT.

J is TRBJ2-3 and V is TRBV5-4; D is possibly TRBD2 (6 bases). Germline CDR1 is SGHNT and CDR2 is YYREEE (reference sequence). The CDR3 runs 14 residues. V was trimmed by 3 bases and J by 1 base, leaving 9 bases between them. CDR3 amino acids: CASSSGLRTDTQYF. For the CDR3, the DNA is TGTGCCAGCAGCTCGGGACTCCGCACAGATACGCAGTATTTT. Full variable domain (missing parts from reference TRBV5-4 and TRBJ2-3): ETGVTQSPTHLIKTRGQQVTLRCSSQSGHNTVSWYQQALGQGPQFIFQYYREEENGRGNFPPRFSGLQFPNYSSELNVNALELDDSALYLCASSSGLRTDTQYFGPGTRLTVL.

The chain has TRBV5-1 and TRBJ2-2; D might be TRBD1 (6 bases). Trimming removed 0 bases at V and 1 base at J, with 10 bases between. The V gene's germline CDR1 is SGHRS and CDR2 YFSETQ. The CDR3 length is 16 residues. CDR3 sequence (DNA): TGCGCCAGCAGCTTGGAACAGGGTATGAACACCGGGGAGCTGTTTTTT. Translation: CASSLEQGMNTGELFF. Full variable domain (remainder filled in from reference TRBV5-1 and TRBJ2-2): KAGVTQTPRYLIKTRGQQVTLSCSPISGHRSVSWYQQTPGQGLQFLFEYFSETQRNKGNFPGRFSGRQFSNSRSEMNVSTLELGDSALYLCASSLEQGMNTGELFFGEGSRLTVL.

The chain links TRBV7-8 to TRBJ1-6, with a weak D call TRBD1 (5 bases). Trimming removed 3 bases at V and 6 bases at J, with 12 bases between. This CDR3 is built from 15 residues. The germline V gene has CDR1 SGHVS and CDR2 FQNEAQ. The CDR3: CASSLASRVNSPLHF. The CDR3 DNA follows: TGTGCCAGCAGCTTGGCCTCCAGGGTTAATTCACCCCTCCACTTT.

V usage is TRBV6-1 and J usage is TRBJ1-2; D is unresolved. CDR1 and CDR2 from the germline V gene are MNHNS and SASEGT. The V end was cut by 5 bases, the J end by 1 base, with 8 bases between. The CDR3 has 13 amino acids. CDR3 residues: CASSRAGNYGYTF. DNA of the CDR3: TGTGCCAGCAGTCGGGCGGGTAACTATGGCTACACCTTC.

The chain combines TRBV7-2 with TRBJ1-5; D remains unclear. The germline gives CDR1 SGHTA, CDR2 FQGNSA. This CDR3 contains 12 residues. The V end lost 7 bases, the J end lost 3 bases, and 7 bases lay between the germline ends. CDR3 sequence reads: CASTTNNQPQHF. DNA of the CDR3: TGTGCCAGCACCACAAACAATCAGCCCCAGCATTTT. The full variable domain, with the rest looked up from reference TRBV7-2 and TRBJ1-5, is GAGVSQSPSNKVTEKGKDVELRCDPISGHTALYWYRQSLGQGLEFLIYFQGNSAPDKSGLPSDRFSAERTGGSVSTLTIQRTQQEDSAVYLCASTTNNQPQHFGDGTRLSIL.

This clone was observed a single time. This chain links TRBV4-3 with TRBJ2-2; 10 nucleotides line up with TRBD1. Germline loops: CDR1 LGHNA, CDR2 YSLEER. J lost 6 bases, V lost 0 bases, and 7 bases had no gene match. The CDR3 is 17 residues long. CDR3 residues: CASSQEVSGTGAGELFF. Written as DNA, the CDR3 is TGCGCCAGCAGCCAAGAAGTGTCGGGGACAGGGGCCGGGGAGCTGTTTTTT.

The rearrangement uses TRBV4-3 and TRBJ2-1, with TRBD2 identical over 12 bases. The CDR3 runs to 15 residues. The trim removed 1 base at V and 9 bases at J, leaving 4 bases unmatched. CDR1 and CDR2 from the germline V gene are LGHNA and YSLEER. The CDR3 protein is CASSQVGGLAGEQFF. CDR3 sequence (DNA): TGCGCCAGCAGCCAAGTGGGGGGACTAGCGGGTGAGCAGTTCTTC.

The sample holds a few counts of this clone. J is TRBJ1-5 and V is TRBV6-1; D is possibly TRBD1 (6 bases). The CDR3 extends over 13 amino acids. Germline V gene sequence: CDR1 MNHNS, CDR2 SASEGT. V was pared by 8 bases and J by 4 bases, with 12 bases between. CDR3 nucleotide sequence: TGTGCCAGCGGGGGGGGCGGTAATCAGCCCCAGCATTTT. This codes for CASGGGGNQPQHF.

The chain links TRBV5-4 to TRBJ1-3; D is unclear. The CDR3 totals 13 residues. Trimming shortened V by 5 bases and J by 4 bases, and 10 bases separated the two germline ends. CDR1 SGHNT and CDR2 YYREEE come from the germline V gene (reference sequence). Here the CDR3 reads CASRTMGGNTIYF. In nucleotides, the CDR3 is TGTGCCAGCAGGACCATGGGCGGAAACACCATATATTTT.

The V gene is TRBV28, the J gene TRBJ2-7; a weak D match, TRBD1 (5 bases). Germline-derived CDR1 and CDR2 are MDHEN and SYDVKM. Trimming cost V 5 bases and J 6 bases, with 29 bases left between them. CDR3 size: 18 residues. This CDR3 reads CASSPLLTDPAIPSEQYF. As DNA, the CDR3 is TGTGCCAGCAGTCCACTCTTGACAGACCCCGCTATCCCCAGCGAGCAGTACTTC.

This chain uses TRBV6-5 with TRBJ1-2; TRBD1 agrees at 7 bases. The germline gives CDR1 MNHEY, CDR2 SVGAGI. This CDR3 spans 13 amino acids. Trimming took 7 bases from V and 2 from J; bases not matched to a gene: 4. CDR3 residues: CASKDRLNYGYTF. The CDR3 nucleotides are TGTGCCAGCAAGGACAGGTTAAACTATGGCTACACCTTC.

CDR3 protein: CSADQGDYGYTF. In DNA form, the CDR3 reads TGCAGCGCTGACCAGGGGGACTATGGCTACACCTTC. The chain has TRBV29-1 and TRBJ1-2; 7 bases map to TRBD1. CDR1 and CDR2 (germline): SQVTM, ANQGSEA. The J segment lost 3 bases and the V segment lost 7 bases, leaving 5 bases of the junction unmatched. There are 12 residues in the CDR3.

The chain is built from TRBV28 and TRBJ2-5; 7 bases map to TRBD1. Germline CDR1 and CDR2: MDHEN and SYDVKM. The V gene end was trimmed by 5 bases and the J gene end by 1 base; junction bases not matched to a gene: 4. The CDR3 covers 14 residues. CDR3: CASSPGDSQETQYF. Written as DNA, the CDR3 is TGTGCCAGCAGTCCTGGGGACAGCCAAGAGACCCAGTACTTC.

In this sample, this clone turned up once. The CDR3 coding sequence is TGTGCCAGCAGCCCCTTGGGAGCAGGTCCCGGTCCCTTAACTGAAGCTTTCTTT. Its protein is CASSPLGAGPGPLTEAFF. The J gene is TRBJ1-1, the V gene TRBV4-2; the D is unclear. The ends were cut back, 4 bases at V and 5 bases at J, with 26 bases in the middle. Per germline, CDR1 LGHNA and CDR2 YNFKEQ. The CDR3 spans 18 residues.

The chain has TRBV18 and TRBJ1-1, with D maybe TRBD1 (6 bases). Germline-derived CDR1 and CDR2 are KGHSH and LQKENI. This CDR3 is 15 amino acids long. The V end was cut by 3 bases, the J end by 2 bases, with 13 bases between. CDR3 sequence reads: CASSPRQDRNTEAFF. The DNA of the CDR3 is TGTGCCAGCTCACCGCGACAGGATAGAAACACTGAAGCTTTCTTT.

The chain combines TRBV25-1 with TRBJ2-5; TRBD2 agrees at 8 bases. The germline gives CDR1 MGHDK, CDR2 SYGVNS. The CDR3 has 15 amino acids. V lost 2 bases, J lost 3 bases, and 5 bases stayed unmatched. The CDR3 reads CASSEPGGGKETQYF. The CDR3 DNA reads TGTGCCAGCAGTGAACCCGGGGGGGGAAAAGAGACCCAGTACTTC.

The chain couples TRBV28 to TRBJ1-4, with 8 positions matching TRBD1. Per the germline V gene, CDR1 is MDHEN and CDR2 is SYDVKM. V dropped 5 bases and J dropped 0; count of bases not matched to a gene: 14. The CDR3 runs to 19 residues. The CDR3 here is CASSPGGFRARATNEKLFF. The CDR3 DNA follows: TGTGCCAGCAGTCCAGGGGGCTTCAGGGCACGGGCAACTAATGAAAAACTGTTTTTT.

The chain has TRBV7-2 and TRBJ2-1, with a possible D match to TRBD1 (6 bases). The V end lost 5 bases, the J end lost 4 bases, and 15 bases lay between the germline ends. The CDR3 loop spans 15 amino acids. The germline V gene encodes CDR1 SGHTA and CDR2 FQGNSA. Here the CDR3 reads CASSRSDSDYNEQFF. The DNA for the CDR3 is TGTGCCAGCAGCCGTTCGGACAGCGATTACAATGAGCAGTTCTTC. Together with reference TRBV7-2 and TRBJ2-1, the CDR3 gives the full variable domain: GAGVSQSPSNKVTEKGKDVELRCDPISGHTALYWYRQSLGQGLEFLIYFQGNSAPDKSGLPSDRFSAERTGGSVSTLTIQRTQQEDSAVYLCASSRSDSDYNEQFFGPGTRLTVL.

The gene calls are TRBV19 and TRBJ2-7; TRBD1 might be the D (5 bases). Germline loops: CDR1 LNHDA, CDR2 SQIVND (reference sequence). The CDR3 spans 14 residues. Trimming removed 2 bases from V and 5 bases from J, with 13 bases in between. The CDR3 bases are TGTGCCAGTAGTATAACGGATAGGGGCCACGAGCAGTACTTC. Its translation: CASSITDRGHEQYF.

This chain joins TRBV2 and TRBJ2-2; 7 bases fit TRBD1. J was trimmed by 0 bases and V by 7 bases; bases with no gene match: 2. CDR3 length: 14 residues. From germline, CDR1 is SNHLY and CDR2 FYNNEI. The chain's CDR3 is CASMGQSNTGELFF. In DNA, the CDR3 is TGTGCCAGCATGGGACAGTCGAACACCGGGGAGCTGTTTTTT.

The V and J genes are TRBV30 and TRBJ2-3; 7 bases match TRBD1. The V segment lost 4 bases and the J segment 2 bases; nucleotides outside the gene matches: 6. The length of the CDR3 is 14 residues. Germline V CDR1 and CDR2: GTSNPN, SVGIG (reference sequence). This CDR3 reads CAWNPGQVTDTQYF. The CDR3 coding sequence is TGTGCCTGGAACCCCGGACAGGTCACAGATACGCAGTATTTT.

This chain links TRBV6-5 with TRBJ2-1, with D unclear. Germline-derived CDR1 and CDR2 are MNHEY and SVGAGI. V lost 0 bases to trimming and J lost 0 bases, with 9 bases between them. The length of the CDR3 is 16 residues. The chain's CDR3 is CASSYSSANSYNEQFF. The CDR3 nucleotides read TGTGCCAGCAGTTACTCATCAGCGAACTCCTACAATGAGCAGTTCTTC.

The gene calls are TRBV5-1 and TRBJ2-7; weak D call: TRBD2 (6 bases). Looked up from germline, CDR1 is SGHRS and CDR2 is YFSETQ. Trimming took 1 base from V and 1 from J, leaving 9 bases between them. The CDR3 runs 14 residues. The CDR3 DNA is TGCGCCAGCAGCTTGATGCTAGCGTCCTACGAGCAGTACTTC. This encodes CASSLMLASYEQYF.